One sample yielded the 18 T cell receptor beta chains listed below, sequenced in a study of CD8+ T cells in alopecia areata listed by TCRdb under 2018. The library was prepared using the immunoSEQ multiplex PCR assay. RNA was extracted from all samples and reverse transcribed into cDNA as template for TCR sequencing. TCRdb obtained this table from immuneACCESS and retained in-frame rearrangements with V and J assigned. These tables miss some clones; where compared with another copy, unresolved V genes account for less than half of the shortfall, and the remainder is unexplained. The sample table lists a few hundred thousand clones, about 61% of them with a count of one. Around 5% of the sample is in the top ten clones. The sequencing sample was made of CD8+ T cells sorted from blood. These receptor sequences come from a human donor in good health.

This clone has more than one count but fewer than ten. The chain recombines TRBV29-1 with TRBJ2-5; D is unresolved. V dropped 2 bases and J dropped 3 bases, with 1 base sitting between them. The CDR3 contains 10 residues. Germline CDR1 reads SQVTM; CDR2 reads ANQGSEA. CDR3 in DNA: TGCAGCGTTGAAAAAGAGACCCAGTACTTC. Its translation is CSVEKETQYF.

This chain links TRBV5-1 with TRBJ2-1; 9 bases fit TRBD2. The CDR3 sequence is 13 residues long. Trimming removed 5 bases from V and 8 bases from J; junction bases left unmatched: 5. Germline CDR1 SGHRS, CDR2 YFSETQ. DNA for the CDR3: TGCGCCAGCAGGAGCGGGGGGTTGGATGAGCAGTTCTTC. It is translated as CASRSGGLDEQFF.

The chain has TRBV7-9 and TRBJ2-5; D might be TRBD1 (5 bases). The germline CDR1 and CDR2 sequences are SEHNR and FQNEAQ (reference sequence). V lost 3 bases to trimming and J lost 2 bases, with 7 bases between them. The CDR3 covers 13 residues. The CDR3 DNA reads as TGTGCCAGCAGCTTTCGGACACAAGAGACCCAGTACTTC. Protein product: CASSFRTQETQYF.

This chain links TRBV12-5 with TRBJ2-5, with 9 positions matching TRBD1. Germline CDR1 LGHNT, CDR2 FRNRAP. The CDR3 length is 17 residues. Trimming cost V 2 bases and J 5 bases; bases outside gene matches: 12. CDR3 nucleotides: TGTGCTAGTGGTTTGTTAGGACAGGGGCGAAATTTGGAGACCCAGTACTTC. Translated, it gives CASGLLGQGRNLETQYF.

CDR3 coding DNA: TGTGCCAGCAGCGCAACAGGGAAGGCGGGCAATCAGCCCCAGCATTTT. Translating gives CASSATGKAGNQPQHF. The rearrangement uses TRBV27 and TRBJ1-5; D perhaps matches TRBD1 (6 bases). This CDR3 has 16 amino acids. CDR1 and CDR2 (germline): MNHEY, SMNVEV (reference sequence). V shed 6 bases and J shed 2 bases, with 17 bases lying between them.

This chain connects TRBV5-1 to TRBJ2-5, with 8 bases matching TRBD1. Judging by the DNA end, TRBJ2-7 fits better; the J call may be wrong. CDR1 and CDR2 (germline): SGHRS, YFSETQ. The length of the CDR3 is 15 residues. CDR3 region: CASSLEGQDSDEQYF. CDR3 DNA sequence: TGCGCCAGCAGCTTGGAGGGACAGGACAGTGACGAGCAGTACTTC.

The chain combines TRBV30 with TRBJ1-2; perhaps TRBD1 as D (5 bases). This CDR3 has 11 residues. Trimming left V 8 bases short and J 4 bases short, with 11 bases between. CDR1 and CDR2 (germline): GTSNPN, SVGIG (reference sequence). This chain's CDR3 is CAHPDIYGYTF. CDR3 nucleotides: TGTGCCCATCCGGACATCTATGGCTACACCTTC.

The chain joins TRBV27 to TRBJ1-5; no definite D call. With 4 bases removed from V and 2 bases from J, the gap between germline ends came to 9 bases. Germline CDR1 reads MNHEY; CDR2 reads SMNVEV (reference sequence). The CDR3 has 14 amino acids. CDR3 sequence (DNA): TGTGCCAGCAGTTCGGGAGGCGGCAATCAGCCCCAGCATTTT. Translating gives CASSSGGGNQPQHF.

Only one count was recorded for this clone. V and J are TRBV4-1 and TRBJ2-1, with a tentative D call TRBD1 (6 bases). The V end was cut by 1 base, the J end by 8 bases, with 12 bases between. Germline lookup yields CDR1 MGHRA and CDR2 YSYEKL. The CDR3 runs 14 residues. The CDR3 coding sequence is TGCGCCAGCAGCCAAGCAAGGGGGTGGGATGAGCAGTTCTTC. As protein: CASSQARGWDEQFF.

The chain couples TRBV29-1 to TRBJ2-1, with 8 positions matching TRBD2. This CDR3 region has 14 residues. The V segment lost 7 bases and the J segment 2 bases; nucleotides outside the gene matches: 7. CDR1 SQVTM and CDR2 ANQGSEA come from the germline V gene. The CDR3 sequence is CSATGGGTYNEQFF. The CDR3, as DNA: TGCAGCGCCACGGGCGGGGGGACCTACAATGAGCAGTTCTTC.

This clone has only a few counts. The chain joins TRBV29-1 to TRBJ1-2, with D tentatively TRBD1 (6 bases). Per germline, CDR1 SQVTM and CDR2 ANQGSEA. This CDR3 has 11 residues. The V end was cut by 6 bases, the J end by 4 bases, with 9 bases between. The CDR3 DNA sequence: TGCAGCGTACCGACAGGCTATGGCTACACCTTC. Its translation is CSVPTGYGYTF.

This clone was seen only a few times. This sequence joins TRBV29-1 and TRBJ1-1, with D hard to call. From germline, CDR1 is SQVTM and CDR2 ANQGSEA. There are 16 residues in the CDR3. V lost 0 bases and J 1 base, leaving 15 bases between the germline ends. CDR3 protein: CSVEDPGPTGNTEAFF. In DNA, the CDR3 is TGCAGCGTTGAAGATCCGGGCCCCACGGGGAACACTGAAGCTTTCTTT.

J is TRBJ2-7 and V is TRBV29-1, with 8 bases lining up with TRBD1. Germline trimming cut 3 bases from V and 3 bases from J; bases unmatched to any gene: 7. CDR1 and CDR2 from the germline V gene are SQVTM and ANQGSEA. The CDR3 loop spans 14 amino acids. The CDR3 is CSVEYRDRNYEQYF. CDR3 sequence (DNA): TGCAGCGTTGAGTACCGGGACAGGAACTACGAGCAGTACTTC.

The rearrangement joins TRBV7-9 to TRBJ1-2; D may be TRBD1 (6 bases). The CDR3 contains 15 residues. V lost 1 base, J lost 5 bases, and 14 bases lay in between. CDR1 SEHNR and CDR2 FQNEAQ come from the germline V gene (reference sequence). CDR3 bases: TGTGCCAGCAGCTTAGTGGCGGGGGCTCCATATGGCTACACCTTC. Translated: CASSLVAGAPYGYTF.

V and J are TRBV11-2 and TRBJ1-1; no firm D call. Trimming removed 1 base at V and 0 bases at J, with 6 bases between. This CDR3 contains 14 residues. CDR1 and CDR2 (germline): SGHAT, FQNNGV. CDR3 sequence (DNA): TGTGCCAGCAGCTTAGCTTTTATGAACACTGAAGCTTTCTTT. Its translation: CASSLAFMNTEAFF.

The chain joins TRBV9 to TRBJ2-1; 12 bases fit TRBD2. The germline gives CDR1 SGDLS, CDR2 YYNGEE. Trimming at V came to 0 bases and at J to 0 bases, leaving 7 bases not matched to a gene. The CDR3 runs to 19 residues. The CDR3 nucleotides are TGTGCCAGCAGCGTAGCCCTAGCGGGGGGGCTCGGCTCCTACAATGAGCAGTTCTTC. This encodes CASSVALAGGLGSYNEQFF. Together with reference TRBV9 and TRBJ2-1, the CDR3 gives the full variable domain: DSGVTQTPKHLITATGQRVTLRCSPRSGDLSVYWYQQSLDQGLQFLIQYYNGEERAKGNILERFSAQQFPDLHSELNLSSLELGDSALYFCASSVALAGGLGSYNEQFFGPGTRLTVL.

The V gene is TRBV6-5, the J gene TRBJ1-4; unclear D gene. The CDR3 consists of 15 residues. V was cut by 7 bases and J by 4 bases, with 16 bases left in between. Germline V gives CDR1 MNHEY, CDR2 SVGAGI. As DNA, the CDR3 is TGTGCCAGCAAATTAACCCCCACAAATAATGAAAAACTGTTTTTT. It codes for CASKLTPTNNEKLFF.

The chain joins TRBV13 to TRBJ2-1, with a tentative D call TRBD2 (6 bases). The CDR3 contains 13 residues. Trimming took 0 bases from V and 9 from J, leaving 9 bases between them. CDR1 is PRHDT and CDR2 is FYEKMQ in the germline V gene (reference sequence). This CDR3 is CASSLGRGGEQFF. Written as DNA, the CDR3 is TGTGCCAGCAGCTTAGGCCGGGGAGGTGAGCAGTTCTTC.